This T cell receptor (beta chain) was retrieved from a study of CD8+ T cells in alopecia areata. Across the whole study: Female C3H/HeJ mice aged about 7-10 weeks received skin from approximately 6-13-month-old C3H/HeJ donors with spontaneous alopecia. Regarding the study as a whole: Possibly because of HLA-related factors, TCR sharing was less clear across patients than in mice. When scalp samples are sequenced, resident alphabeta T cells of normal skin are also captured. It was lesional scalp, especially alopecia totalis/universalis, that showed higher clonality than normal scalp.

A sort of pooled cutaneous lymph node cells used CD4, CD8alpha, NKG2D, NKG2ACE and other stains. Once RNA had been extracted, it was reverse transcribed into cDNA to act as the sequencing template. The protocol was immunoSEQ multiplex PCR, while the TCRdb copy is restricted to in-frame clones and leaves out a portion. The sample lists 270,000 or so clones, none appearing once, the ten largest making up 1.2%. Regarding this clone: The antigen is not known. All gene names here are mouse names. Sequencing ends 3 residues short of the CDR3 end; the germline J gene provides the rest.

The CDR3 sequence is 14 residues long. CDR1 is NSHNY and CDR2 is SYGAGN in the germline V gene. Trimming pared 5 bases from V and 4 bases from J, leaving 10 bases between. The rearrangement links TRBV13-1 to TRBJ1-6; possible D gene TRBD1, 6 bases. TRBJ1-6 is marked as an open reading frame, function uncertain. What was sequenced was CD4+ T cells sorted from a lymph node. This TCR derives from a C3H/HeJ mouse with alopecia areata. Strain haplotype at MHC: H2-k. This CDR3 reads CASRGQRYNSPLYF. The covered CDR3 bases are TGTGCCAGCAGAGGACAGAGGTATAATTCGCCC.